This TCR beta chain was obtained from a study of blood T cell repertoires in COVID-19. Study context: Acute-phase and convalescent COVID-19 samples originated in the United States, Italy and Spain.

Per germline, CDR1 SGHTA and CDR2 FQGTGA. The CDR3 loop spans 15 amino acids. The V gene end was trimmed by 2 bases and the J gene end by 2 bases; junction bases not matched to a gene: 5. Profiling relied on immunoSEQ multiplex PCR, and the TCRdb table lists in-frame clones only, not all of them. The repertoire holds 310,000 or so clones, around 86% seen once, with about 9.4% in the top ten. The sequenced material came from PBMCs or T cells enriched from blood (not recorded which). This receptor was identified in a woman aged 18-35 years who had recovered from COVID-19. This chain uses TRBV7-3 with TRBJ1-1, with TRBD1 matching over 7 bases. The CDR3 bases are TGTGCCAGCAGCTTATACCCAGGGGGTAACACTGAAGCTTTCTTT. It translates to CASSLYPGGNTEAFF. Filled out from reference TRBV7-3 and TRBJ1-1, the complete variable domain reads GAGVSQTPSNKVTEKGKYVELRCDPISGHTALYWYRQSLGQGPEFLIYFQGTGAADDSGLPNDRFFAVRPEGSVSTLKIQRTERGDSAVYLCASSLYPGGNTEAFFGQGTRLTVV.